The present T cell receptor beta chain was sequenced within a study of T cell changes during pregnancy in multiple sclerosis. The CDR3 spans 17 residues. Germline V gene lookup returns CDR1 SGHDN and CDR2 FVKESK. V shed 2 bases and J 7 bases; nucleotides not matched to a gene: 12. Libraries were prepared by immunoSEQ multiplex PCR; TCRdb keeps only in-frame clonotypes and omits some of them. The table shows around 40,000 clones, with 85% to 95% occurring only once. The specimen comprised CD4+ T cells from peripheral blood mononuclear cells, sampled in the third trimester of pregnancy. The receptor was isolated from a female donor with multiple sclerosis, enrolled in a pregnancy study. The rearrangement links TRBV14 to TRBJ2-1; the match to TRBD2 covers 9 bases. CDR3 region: CASSQKLAGGPGNEQFF. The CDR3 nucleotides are TGTGCCAGCAGCCAAAAACTCGCGGGAGGGCCGGGAAATGAGCAGTTCTTC.